These 5 T cell receptor beta chains share one sample of origin, sequenced in a study of shared clonotypes between healthy human individuals. Clones were read by immunoSEQ multiplex PCR, and TCRdb kept only the in-frame ones, dropping some. The sample includes millions of clones, roughly 96% seen only once; the top ten take under 0.15%. Sequencing used naive CD4+ T cells sorted from blood. The subset: CD45RA+ positively selected. The receptor set was obtained from a man aged 18 to 29 in good health.

The CDR3 coding sequence is TGTGCCAGCAGCGTAGGACAGGTAAATCAGCCCCAGCATTTT. This gives the protein CASSVGQVNQPQHF. This rearrangement joins TRBV9 to TRBJ1-5, with a tentative D call TRBD1 (6 bases). The CDR3 has 14 residues. Germline V gives CDR1 SGDLS, CDR2 YYNGEE. Trimming stripped 0 bases from V and 4 bases from J, with 8 bases between. The whole variable domain, filled in from reference TRBV9 and TRBJ1-5, reads DSGVTQTPKHLITATGQRVTLRCSPRSGDLSVYWYQQSLDQGLQFLIQYYNGEERAKGNILERFSAQQFPDLHSELNLSSLELGDSALYFCASSVGQVNQPQHFGDGTRLSIL.

This sequence joins TRBV28 and TRBJ1-5, with a tentative D call TRBD1 (5 bases). The germline V gene has CDR1 MDHEN and CDR2 SYDVKM. The CDR3 is 15 residues long. Trimming left V 4 bases short and J 9 bases short, with 19 bases between. DNA for the CDR3: TGTGCCAGCAGTTCCCCAGGCGCTGGGGACCGGCCCCAGCATTTT. It specifies CASSSPGAGDRPQHF.

This clone was seen just once. V usage is TRBV11-2 and J usage is TRBJ2-2; TRBD2 matches 12 bases. The ends lost 5 bases at V and 4 bases at J; junction bases unmatched: 11. Germline lookup yields CDR1 SGHAT and CDR2 FQNNGV. The CDR3 length is 18 residues. The CDR3 loop is CASSVTALAGGITGELFF. The DNA for the CDR3 is TGTGCCAGCAGCGTGACAGCACTAGCGGGGGGAATCACCGGGGAGCTGTTTTTT.

Of note for this clone: This CDR3 is also generated by other DNA sequences in the sample. The chain combines TRBV30 with TRBJ1-5; the match to TRBD1 covers 8 bases. Trimming removed 2 bases from V and 4 bases from J; junction bases left unmatched: 4. Germline V gene sequence: CDR1 GTSNPN, CDR2 SVGIG (reference sequence). The CDR3 is 14 residues long. In DNA, the CDR3 is TGTGCCTGGAGTCCTACAGGGGGTAATCAGCCCCAGCATTTT. Translated: CAWSPTGGNQPQHF.

The gene calls are TRBV5-1 and TRBJ2-7; 8 bases align to TRBD1. Germline loops: CDR1 SGHRS, CDR2 YFSETQ. The CDR3 totals 13 residues. The junction had 7 bases not matched to a gene; V was cut back by 4 bases and J by 7 bases. CDR3 nucleotide sequence: TGCGCCAGCAGCGGGGACAGGACGGAGGAGCAGTACTTC. Its protein is CASSGDRTEEQYF. The full variable domain, in which reference TRBV5-1 and TRBJ2-7 provide the parts outside the CDR3, is KAGVTQTPRYLIKTRGQQVTLSCSPISGHRSVSWYQQTPGQGLQFLFEYFSETQRNKGNFPGRFSGRQFSNSRSEMNVSTLELGDSALYLCASSGDRTEEQYFGPGTRLTVT.